What follows is one T cell receptor beta chain and its context. This entry comes from a study of T cells of healthy individuals. One entry per CDR3 protein, called by TCRdb with MiXCR from the 5' RACE reads. The sample contains about 96,000 distinct CDR3 sequences, around 17% of which appear only once. The CDR3 runs 12 residues. The germline V and J ends were trimmed by 6 bases and 5 bases, with 10 bases remaining between them. The chain joins TRBV12-3 or TRBV12-4 to TRBJ2-5; D could derive from TRBD1 or TRBD2 (5 bases each). The TCR sequence derives from a human donor in good health. This CDR3 is CASRGPGETQYF. In DNA form, the CDR3 reads TGTGCCAGCAGGGGACCAGGGGAGACCCAGTACTTC.